This TCR beta chain was sequenced during a study of Ad26.COV2.S vaccination and SARS-CoV-2 variants. The CDR3 is 17 amino acids. Trimming removed 2 bases from V and 7 bases from J; junction bases left unmatched: 9. Germline V gene sequence: CDR1 LGHDT, CDR2 YNNKEL (reference sequence). Treatment reported: 19 received Ad26.COV2.S at low or high dose, single or two shots; roughly 5 received placebo; per-sample allocation not given. Collection of the samples took place on day 63 after the first injection of vaccine or placebo. Libraries were prepared by immunoSEQ multiplex PCR; TCRdb keeps only in-frame clonotypes and omits some of them. The table has 410,000 or so clones, approximately 90% seen once.

This chain connects TRBV3-1 (or the pseudogene TRBV3-2) to TRBJ1-6, with 9 positions matching TRBD1. The receptor comes from a person aged 18 to 59 who received the Ad26.COV2.S COVID-19 vaccine or a placebo. The sequencing here drew on peripheral blood, taken in a trial of Ad26.COV2.S vaccine versus placebo. The chain's CDR3 is CASSQRVGTGRNSPLHF. CDR3 DNA sequence: TGTGCCAGCAGCCAAAGGGTCGGGACAGGGAGAAATTCACCCCTCCACTTT.